The clone carrying this T cell receptor beta chain was counted ten times or more. Unique molecular identifiers were linked by the library to individual cDNA molecules. TCRdb re-called the RACE reads through MiXCR, storing one row per CDR3 protein. This table has over 300,000 distinct CDR3 sequences, around 5.5% appearing once. This sample stems from a study of human T cells and chemical hapten exposure. The V gene lost 1 base and the J gene lost 1 base, with 10 bases spanning the gap. This CDR3 has 14 residues. CDR1 and CDR2 (germline): SQVTM, ANQGSEA. Specified time point: pre-sensitization, week 0. Treatment noted: therapeutic diphenylcyclopropenone sensitization with weekly scalp DPC.

The sample here was whole blood, taken in connection with sensitization to the hapten diphenylcyclopropenone (DPC). This chain connects TRBV29-1 to TRBJ1-1; TRBD1 is a possible D gene (5 bases). This TCR came from a woman aged 45-65 years with alopecia areata. Some clones in this sample may be carry-over from other donors' samples. DNA for the CDR3: TGCAGCGTTGAAGGCGCGAGGGGGAACACTGAAGCTTTCTTT. This translates into CSVEGARGNTEAFF. The full variable domain, its missing parts supplied by reference TRBV29-1 and TRBJ1-1, is SAVISQKPSRDICQRGTSLTIQCQVDSQVTMMFWYRQQPGQSLTLIATANQGSEATYESGFVIDKFPISRPNLTFSTLTVSNMSPEDSSIYLCSVEGARGNTEAFFGQGTRLTVV.